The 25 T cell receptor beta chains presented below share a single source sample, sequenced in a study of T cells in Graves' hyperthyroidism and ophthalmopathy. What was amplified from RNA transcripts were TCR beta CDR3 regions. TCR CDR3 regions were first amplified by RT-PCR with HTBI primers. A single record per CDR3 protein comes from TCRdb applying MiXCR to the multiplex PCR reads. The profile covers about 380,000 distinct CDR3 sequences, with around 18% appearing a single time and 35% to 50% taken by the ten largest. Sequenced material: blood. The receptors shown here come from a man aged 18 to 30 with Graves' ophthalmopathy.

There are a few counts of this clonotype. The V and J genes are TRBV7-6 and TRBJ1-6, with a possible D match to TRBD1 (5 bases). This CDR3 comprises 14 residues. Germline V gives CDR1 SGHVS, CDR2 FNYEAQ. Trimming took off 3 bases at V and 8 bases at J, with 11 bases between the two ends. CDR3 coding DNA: TGTGCCAGCAGCTTTGGGGACGGGGATTCACCCCTCCACTTT. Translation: CASSFGDGDSPLHF.

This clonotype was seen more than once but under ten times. CDR3 DNA sequence: TGTGCCAGCAGTGTGGATACGCAGTATTTT. This encodes CASSVDTQYF. The chain couples TRBV6-1 to TRBJ2-3; D unresolved. V lost 4 bases and J lost 6, with 2 bases in between. This CDR3 is built from 10 residues. In germline, CDR1 is MNHNS, CDR2 SASEGT.

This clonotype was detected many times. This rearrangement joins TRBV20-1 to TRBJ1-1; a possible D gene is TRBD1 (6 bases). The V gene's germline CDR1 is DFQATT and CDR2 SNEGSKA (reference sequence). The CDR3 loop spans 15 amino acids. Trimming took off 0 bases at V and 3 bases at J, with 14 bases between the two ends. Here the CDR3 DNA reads TGCAGTGCTAGAGATCGGCGGGACACCTACACTGAAGCTTTCTTT. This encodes CSARDRRDTYTEAFF.

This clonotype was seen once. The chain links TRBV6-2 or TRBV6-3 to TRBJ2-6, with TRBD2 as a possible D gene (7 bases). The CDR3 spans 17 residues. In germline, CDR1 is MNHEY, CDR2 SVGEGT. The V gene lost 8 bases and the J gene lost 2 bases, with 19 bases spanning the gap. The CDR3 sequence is CASGPIGGAPGANVLTF. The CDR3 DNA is TGTGCCAGCGGCCCAATAGGGGGGGCGCCTGGGGCCAACGTCCTGACTTTC.

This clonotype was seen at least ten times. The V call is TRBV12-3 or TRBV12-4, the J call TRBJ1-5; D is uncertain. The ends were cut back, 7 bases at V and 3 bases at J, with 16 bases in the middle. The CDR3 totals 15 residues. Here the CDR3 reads CASNPELGPNQPQHF. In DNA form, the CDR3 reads TGTGCCAGCAACCCAGAGCTAGGACCCAATCAGCCCCAGCATTTT.

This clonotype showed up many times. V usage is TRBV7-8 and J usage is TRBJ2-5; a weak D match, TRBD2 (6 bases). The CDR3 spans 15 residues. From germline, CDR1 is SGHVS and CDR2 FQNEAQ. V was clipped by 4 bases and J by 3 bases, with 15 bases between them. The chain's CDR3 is CASSSVHGGEETQYF. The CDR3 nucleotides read TGTGCCAGCAGCTCGGTACACGGGGGAGAAGAGACCCAGTACTTC.

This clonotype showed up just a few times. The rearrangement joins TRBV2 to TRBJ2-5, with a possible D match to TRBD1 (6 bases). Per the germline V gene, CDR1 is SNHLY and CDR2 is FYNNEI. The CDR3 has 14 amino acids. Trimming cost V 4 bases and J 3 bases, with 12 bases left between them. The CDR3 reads CASSGGPGKETQYF. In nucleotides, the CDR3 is TGTGCCAGCAGTGGGGGGCCTGGAAAAGAGACCCAGTACTTC.

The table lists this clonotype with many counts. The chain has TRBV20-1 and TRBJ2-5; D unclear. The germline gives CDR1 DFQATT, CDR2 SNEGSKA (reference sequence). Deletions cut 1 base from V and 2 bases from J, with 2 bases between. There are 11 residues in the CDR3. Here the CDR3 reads CSARGQETQYF. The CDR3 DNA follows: TGCAGTGCTAGAGGACAAGAGACCCAGTACTTC.

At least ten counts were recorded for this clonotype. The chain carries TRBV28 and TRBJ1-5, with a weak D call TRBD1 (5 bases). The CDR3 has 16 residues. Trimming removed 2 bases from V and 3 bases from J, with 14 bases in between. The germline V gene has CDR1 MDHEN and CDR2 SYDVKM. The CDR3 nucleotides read TGTGCCAGCAGTTTACCAGGGCGTCGGCCCAATCAGCCCCAGCATTTT. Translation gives CASSLPGRRPNQPQHF.

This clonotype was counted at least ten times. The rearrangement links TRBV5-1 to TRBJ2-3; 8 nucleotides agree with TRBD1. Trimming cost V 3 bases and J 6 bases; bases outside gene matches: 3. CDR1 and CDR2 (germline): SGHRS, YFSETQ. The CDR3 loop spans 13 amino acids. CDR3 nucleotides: TGCGCCAGCAGCTCCCGGACAGGGGATACGCAGTATTTT. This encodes CASSSRTGDTQYF.

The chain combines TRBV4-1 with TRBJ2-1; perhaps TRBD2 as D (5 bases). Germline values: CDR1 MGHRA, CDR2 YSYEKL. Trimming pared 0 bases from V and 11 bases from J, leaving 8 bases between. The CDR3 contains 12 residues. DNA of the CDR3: TGCGCCAGCAGCCAAGATAGGGAGAAGCAGTTCTTC. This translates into CASSQDREKQFF.

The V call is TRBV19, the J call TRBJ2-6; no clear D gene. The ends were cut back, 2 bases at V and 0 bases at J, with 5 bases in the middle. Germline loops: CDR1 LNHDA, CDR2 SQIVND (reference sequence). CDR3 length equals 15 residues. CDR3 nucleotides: TGTGCCAGTAGTATACCCTACTCTGGGGCCAACGTCCTGACTTTC. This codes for CASSIPYSGANVLTF.

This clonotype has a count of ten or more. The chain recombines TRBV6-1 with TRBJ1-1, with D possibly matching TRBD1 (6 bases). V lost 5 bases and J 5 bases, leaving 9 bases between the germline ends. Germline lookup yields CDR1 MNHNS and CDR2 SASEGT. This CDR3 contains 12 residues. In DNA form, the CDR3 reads TGTGCCAGCAGTCGTAGGGGGACTGAAGCTTTCTTT. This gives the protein CASSRRGTEAFF.

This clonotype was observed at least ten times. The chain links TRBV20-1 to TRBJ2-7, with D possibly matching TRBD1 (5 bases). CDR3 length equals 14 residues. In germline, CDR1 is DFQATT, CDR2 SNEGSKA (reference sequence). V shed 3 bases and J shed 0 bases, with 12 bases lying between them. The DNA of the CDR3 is TGCAGTGCTAGGTCTCAGGACAACTCCTACGAGCAGTACTTC. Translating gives CSARSQDNSYEQYF.

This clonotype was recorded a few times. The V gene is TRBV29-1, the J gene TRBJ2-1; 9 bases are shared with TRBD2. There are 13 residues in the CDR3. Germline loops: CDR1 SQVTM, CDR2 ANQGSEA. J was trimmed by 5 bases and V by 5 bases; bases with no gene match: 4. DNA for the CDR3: TGCAGCGTTCTGCTAGCGGGGCACAATGAGCAGTTCTTC. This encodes CSVLLAGHNEQFF.

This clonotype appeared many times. CDR3 sequence (DNA): TGTGCCAGCTCACCGGATAATGAAAAACTGTTTTTT. It translates to CASSPDNEKLFF. This chain connects TRBV18 to TRBJ1-4; D not certain. CDR1 is KGHSH, CDR2 LQKENI, per germline. With 3 bases removed from V and 4 bases from J, the gap between germline ends came to 3 bases. CDR3 size: 12 residues.

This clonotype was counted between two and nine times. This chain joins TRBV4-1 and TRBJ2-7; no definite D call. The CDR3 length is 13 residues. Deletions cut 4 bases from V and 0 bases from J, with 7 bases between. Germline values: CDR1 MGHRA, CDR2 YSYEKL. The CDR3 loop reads CASSRSFSYEQYF. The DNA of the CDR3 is TGCGCCAGCAGCCGCAGTTTCTCCTACGAGCAGTACTTC.

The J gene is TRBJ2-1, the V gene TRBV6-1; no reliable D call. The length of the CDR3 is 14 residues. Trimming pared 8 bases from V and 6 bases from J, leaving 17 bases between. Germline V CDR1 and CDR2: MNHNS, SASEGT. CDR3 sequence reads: CASRRLADGNEQFF. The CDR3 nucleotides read TGTGCCAGCCGGCGGCTCGCCGACGGCAATGAGCAGTTCTTC.

The CDR3 reads CATSIPTGNYGYTF. The CDR3 DNA is TGTGCCACCTCCATTCCGACAGGAAACTATGGCTACACCTTC. The rearrangement uses TRBV7-3 and TRBJ1-2; D perhaps matches TRBD1 (6 bases). The CDR3 is 14 amino acids. Per germline, CDR1 SGHTA and CDR2 FQGTGA. The V gene lost 10 bases and the J gene lost 2 bases, with 17 bases spanning the gap.

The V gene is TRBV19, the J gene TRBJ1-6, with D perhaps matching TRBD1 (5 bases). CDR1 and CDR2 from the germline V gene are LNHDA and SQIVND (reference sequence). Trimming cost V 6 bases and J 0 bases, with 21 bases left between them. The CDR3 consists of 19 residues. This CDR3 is CASRKSGIAGGSYNSPLHF. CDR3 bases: TGTGCCAGTAGGAAATCGGGGATCGCGGGGGGCTCCTATAATTCACCCCTCCACTTT.

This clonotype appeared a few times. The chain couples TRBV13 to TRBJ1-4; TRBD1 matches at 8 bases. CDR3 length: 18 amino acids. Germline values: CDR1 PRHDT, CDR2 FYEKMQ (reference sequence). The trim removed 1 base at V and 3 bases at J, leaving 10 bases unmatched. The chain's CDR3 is CASSLAGTGGGSNEKLFF. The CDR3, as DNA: TGTGCCAGCAGCTTAGCGGGGACAGGAGGCGGATCTAATGAAAAACTGTTTTTT.

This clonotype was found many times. This CDR3 reads CATSDFRINYGYTF. CDR3 DNA sequence: TGTGCCACCAGTGATTTCCGGATTAACTATGGCTACACCTTC. The chain uses TRBV24-1 and TRBJ1-2; D is uncertain. The CDR3 contains 14 residues. V was cut by 1 base and J by 1 base, with 6 bases left in between. From germline, CDR1 is KGHDR and CDR2 SFDVKD.

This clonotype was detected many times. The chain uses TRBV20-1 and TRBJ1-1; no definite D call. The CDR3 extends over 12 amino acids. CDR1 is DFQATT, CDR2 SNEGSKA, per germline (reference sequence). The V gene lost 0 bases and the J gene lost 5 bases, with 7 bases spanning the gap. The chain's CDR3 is CSARDVGTEAFF. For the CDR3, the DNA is TGCAGTGCTAGAGATGTGGGTACTGAAGCTTTCTTT.

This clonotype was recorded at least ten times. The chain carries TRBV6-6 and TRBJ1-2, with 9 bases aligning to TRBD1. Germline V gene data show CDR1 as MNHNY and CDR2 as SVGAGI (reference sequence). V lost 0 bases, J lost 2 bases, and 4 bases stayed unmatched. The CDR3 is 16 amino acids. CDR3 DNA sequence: TGTGCCAGCAGTTACTCTCCACAGGGGGCCAACTATGGCTACACCTTC. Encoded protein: CASSYSPQGANYGYTF.

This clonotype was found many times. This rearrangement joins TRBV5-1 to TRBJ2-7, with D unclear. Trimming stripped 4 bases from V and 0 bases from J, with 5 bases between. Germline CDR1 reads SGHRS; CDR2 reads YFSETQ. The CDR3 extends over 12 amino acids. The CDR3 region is CASSDNSYEQYF. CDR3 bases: TGCGCCAGCAGCGACAACTCCTACGAGCAGTACTTC.